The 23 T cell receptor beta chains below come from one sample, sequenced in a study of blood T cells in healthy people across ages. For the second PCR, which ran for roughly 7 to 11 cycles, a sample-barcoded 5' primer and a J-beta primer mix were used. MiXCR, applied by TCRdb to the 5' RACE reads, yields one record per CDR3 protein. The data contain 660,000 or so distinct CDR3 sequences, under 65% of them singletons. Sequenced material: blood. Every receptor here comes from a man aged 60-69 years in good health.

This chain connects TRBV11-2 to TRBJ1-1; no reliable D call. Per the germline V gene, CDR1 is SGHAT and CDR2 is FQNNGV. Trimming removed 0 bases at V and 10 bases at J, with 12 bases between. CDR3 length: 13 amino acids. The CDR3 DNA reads TGTGCCAGCAGCTTAGACCGGACGAATCCAGCTTTCTTT. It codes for CASSLDRTNPAFF.

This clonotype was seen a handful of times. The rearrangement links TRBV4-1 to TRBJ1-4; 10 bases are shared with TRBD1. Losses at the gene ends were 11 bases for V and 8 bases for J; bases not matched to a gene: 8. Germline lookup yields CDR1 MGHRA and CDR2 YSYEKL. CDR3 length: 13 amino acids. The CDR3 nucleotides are TGCGCCTCCGTTGGGACAGGGGCGGAAAAACTGTTTTTT. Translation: CASVGTGAEKLFF.

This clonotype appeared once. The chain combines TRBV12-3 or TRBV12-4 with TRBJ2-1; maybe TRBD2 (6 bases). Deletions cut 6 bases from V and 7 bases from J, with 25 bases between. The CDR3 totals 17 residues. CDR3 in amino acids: CASSQAGPTRGINEQFF. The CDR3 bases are TGTGCCAGCAGCCAGGCCGGGCCCACCCGGGGGATAAATGAGCAGTTCTTC.

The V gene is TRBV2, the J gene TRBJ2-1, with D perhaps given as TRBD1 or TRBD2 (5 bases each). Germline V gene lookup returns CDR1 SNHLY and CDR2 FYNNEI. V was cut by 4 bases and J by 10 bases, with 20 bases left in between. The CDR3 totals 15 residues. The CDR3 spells CASSVLTGVGDEQFF. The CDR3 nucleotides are TGTGCCAGCAGTGTCTTGACTGGGGTGGGGGACGAGCAGTTCTTC.

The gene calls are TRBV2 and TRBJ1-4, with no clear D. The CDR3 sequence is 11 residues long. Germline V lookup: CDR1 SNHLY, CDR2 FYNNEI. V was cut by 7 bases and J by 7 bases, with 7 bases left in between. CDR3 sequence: CASNLGEKLFF. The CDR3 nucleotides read TGTGCCAGCAACCTGGGTGAAAAACTGTTTTTT.

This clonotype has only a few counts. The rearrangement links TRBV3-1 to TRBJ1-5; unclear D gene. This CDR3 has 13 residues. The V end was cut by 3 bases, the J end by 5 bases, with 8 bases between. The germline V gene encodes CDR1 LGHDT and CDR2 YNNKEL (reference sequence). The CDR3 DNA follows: TGTGCCAGCAGCCAGGATCTTCATCAGCCCCAGCATTTT. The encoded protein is CASSQDLHQPQHF. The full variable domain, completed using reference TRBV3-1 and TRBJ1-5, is DTAVSQTPKYLVTQMGNDKSIKCEQNLGHDTMYWYKQDSKKFLKIMFSYNNKELIINETVPNRFSPKSPDKAHLNLHINSLELGDSAVYFCASSQDLHQPQHFGDGTRLSIL.

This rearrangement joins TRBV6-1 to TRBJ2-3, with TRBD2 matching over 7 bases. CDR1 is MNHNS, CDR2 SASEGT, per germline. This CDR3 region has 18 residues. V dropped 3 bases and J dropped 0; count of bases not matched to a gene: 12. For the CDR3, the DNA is TGTGCCAGCAGTGATTTCGCGCGGCGGGGGTCTAGCACAGATACGCAGTATTTT. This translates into CASSDFARRGSSTDTQYF.

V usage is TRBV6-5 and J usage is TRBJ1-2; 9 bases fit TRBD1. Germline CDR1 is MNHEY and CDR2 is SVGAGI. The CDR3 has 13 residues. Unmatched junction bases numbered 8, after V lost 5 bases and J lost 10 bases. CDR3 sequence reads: CASSLGTGIIYTF. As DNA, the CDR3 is TGTGCCAGCAGTCTGGGGACAGGGATAATCTACACCTTC.

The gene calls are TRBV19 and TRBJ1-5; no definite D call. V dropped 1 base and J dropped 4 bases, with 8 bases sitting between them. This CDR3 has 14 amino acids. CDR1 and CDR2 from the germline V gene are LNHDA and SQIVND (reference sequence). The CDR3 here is CASSIVAENQPQHF. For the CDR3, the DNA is TGTGCCAGTAGTATAGTGGCAGAGAATCAGCCCCAGCATTTT. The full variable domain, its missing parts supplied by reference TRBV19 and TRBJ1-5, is DGGITQSPKYLFRKEGQNVTLSCEQNLNHDAMYWYRQDPGQGLRLIYYSQIVNDFQKGDIAEGYSVSREKKESFPLTVTSAQKNPTAFYLCASSIVAENQPQHFGDGTRLSIL.

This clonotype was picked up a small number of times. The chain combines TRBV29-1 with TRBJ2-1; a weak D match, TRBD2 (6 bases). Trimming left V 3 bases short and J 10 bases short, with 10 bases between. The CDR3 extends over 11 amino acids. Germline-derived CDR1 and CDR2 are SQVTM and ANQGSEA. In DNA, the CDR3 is TGCAGCGTTGACCGGGGAGGAGAGCAGTTCTTC. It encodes CSVDRGGEQFF.

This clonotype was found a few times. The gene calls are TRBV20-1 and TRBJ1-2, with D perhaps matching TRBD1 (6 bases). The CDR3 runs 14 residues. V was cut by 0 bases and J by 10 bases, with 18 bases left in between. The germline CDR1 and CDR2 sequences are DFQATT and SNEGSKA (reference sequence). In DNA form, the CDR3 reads TGCAGTGCTAGAGATAGTCGGGACATTTCCCTCTACACCTTC. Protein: CSARDSRDISLYTF.

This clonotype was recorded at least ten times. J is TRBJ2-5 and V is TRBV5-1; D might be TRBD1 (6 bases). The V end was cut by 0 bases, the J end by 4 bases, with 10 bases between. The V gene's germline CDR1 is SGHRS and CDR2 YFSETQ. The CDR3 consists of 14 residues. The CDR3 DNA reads TGCGCCAGCAGCTTGGGGGGGCGAGGAGAGACCCAGTACTTC. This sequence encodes CASSLGGRGETQYF. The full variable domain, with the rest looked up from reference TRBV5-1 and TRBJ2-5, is KAGVTQTPRYLIKTRGQQVTLSCSPISGHRSVSWYQQTPGQGLQFLFEYFSETQRNKGNFPGRFSGRQFSNSRSEMNVSTLELGDSALYLCASSLGGRGETQYFGPGTRLLVL.

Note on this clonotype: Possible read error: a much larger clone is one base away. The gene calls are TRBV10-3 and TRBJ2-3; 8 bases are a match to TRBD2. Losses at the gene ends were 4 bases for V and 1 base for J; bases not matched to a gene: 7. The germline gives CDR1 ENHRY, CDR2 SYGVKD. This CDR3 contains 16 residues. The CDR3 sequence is CAISGERGLRTDTQYF. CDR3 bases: TGTGCCATCAGTGGAGAGCGGGGGTTACGCACAGATACGCAGTATTTT.

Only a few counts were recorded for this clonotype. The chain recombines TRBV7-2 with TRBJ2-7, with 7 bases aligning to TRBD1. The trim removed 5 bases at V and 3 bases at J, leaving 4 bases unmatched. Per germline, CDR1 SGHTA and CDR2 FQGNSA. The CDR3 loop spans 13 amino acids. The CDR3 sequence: CASSISGGYEQYF. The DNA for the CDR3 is TGTGCCAGCAGCATCTCAGGGGGCTACGAGCAGTACTTC.

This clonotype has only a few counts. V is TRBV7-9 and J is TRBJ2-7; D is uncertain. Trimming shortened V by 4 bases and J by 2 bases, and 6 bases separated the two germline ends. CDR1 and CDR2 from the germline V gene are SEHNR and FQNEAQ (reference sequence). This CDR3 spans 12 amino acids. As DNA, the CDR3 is TGTGCCAGCAGCTCGGCCCCCTACGAGCAGTACTTC. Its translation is CASSSAPYEQYF.

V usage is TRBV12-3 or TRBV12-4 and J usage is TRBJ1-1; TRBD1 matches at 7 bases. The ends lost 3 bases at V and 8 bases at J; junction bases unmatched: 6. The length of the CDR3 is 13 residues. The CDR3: CASSFNWGQEAFF. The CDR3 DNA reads TGTGCCAGCAGTTTCAATTGGGGACAGGAAGCTTTCTTT.

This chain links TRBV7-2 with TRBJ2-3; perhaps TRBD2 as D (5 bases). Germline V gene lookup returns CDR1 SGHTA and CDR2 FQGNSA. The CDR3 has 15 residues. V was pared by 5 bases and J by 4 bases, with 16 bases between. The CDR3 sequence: CASSPRTAVPDTQYF. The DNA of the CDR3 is TGTGCCAGCAGCCCTAGGACTGCTGTTCCAGATACGCAGTATTTT.

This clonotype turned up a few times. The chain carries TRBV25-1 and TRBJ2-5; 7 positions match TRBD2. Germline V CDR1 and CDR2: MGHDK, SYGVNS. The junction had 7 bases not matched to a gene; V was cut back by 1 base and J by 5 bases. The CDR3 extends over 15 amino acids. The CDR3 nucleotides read TGTGCCAGCAGTGAATTAGGGGAGGGGCCGGAGACCCAGTACTTC. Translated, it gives CASSELGEGPETQYF.

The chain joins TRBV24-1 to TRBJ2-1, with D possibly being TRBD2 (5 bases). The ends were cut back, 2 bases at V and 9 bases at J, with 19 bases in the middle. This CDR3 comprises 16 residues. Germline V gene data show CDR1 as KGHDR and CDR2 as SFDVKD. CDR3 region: CATSDSAGPGNSEQFF. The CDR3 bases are TGTGCCACCAGTGATTCTGCAGGCCCGGGAAACAGTGAGCAGTTCTTC.

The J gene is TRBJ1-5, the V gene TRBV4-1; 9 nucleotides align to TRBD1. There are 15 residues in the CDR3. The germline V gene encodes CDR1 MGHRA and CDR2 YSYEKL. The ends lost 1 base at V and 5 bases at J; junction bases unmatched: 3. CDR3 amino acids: CASSQGDREYQPQHF. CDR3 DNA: TGCGCCAGCAGCCAAGGGGACAGGGAATATCAGCCCCAGCATTTT.

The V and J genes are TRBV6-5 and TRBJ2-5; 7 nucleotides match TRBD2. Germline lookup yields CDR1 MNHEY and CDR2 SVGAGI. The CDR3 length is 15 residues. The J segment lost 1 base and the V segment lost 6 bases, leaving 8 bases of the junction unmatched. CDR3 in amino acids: CASRYRGLPQETQYF. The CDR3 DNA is TGTGCCAGCAGGTACCGGGGACTACCCCAAGAGACCCAGTACTTC.

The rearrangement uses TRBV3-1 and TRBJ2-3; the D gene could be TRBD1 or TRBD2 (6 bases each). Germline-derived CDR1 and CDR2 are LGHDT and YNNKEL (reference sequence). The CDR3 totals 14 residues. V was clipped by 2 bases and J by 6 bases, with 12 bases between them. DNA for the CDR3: TGTGCCAGCAGCCAAAGGGGGGACGGGGATACGCAGTATTTT. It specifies CASSQRGDGDTQYF.

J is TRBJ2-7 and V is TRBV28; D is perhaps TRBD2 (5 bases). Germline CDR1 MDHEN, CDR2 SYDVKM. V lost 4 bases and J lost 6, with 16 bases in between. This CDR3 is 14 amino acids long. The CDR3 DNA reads TGTGCCAGCAGTTCCATACTGACGGGGTTCGAGCAGTACTTC. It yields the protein CASSSILTGFEQYF.